The sequence of this T cell receptor (beta chain) was determined in a study of response to subunit inactivated influenza vaccine. TCRdb passed the RT-PCR reads through MiXCR, listing each CDR3 protein once. Here the sample spans approximately 530,000 distinct CDR3 sequences, 6.5% to 8% being singletons. CDR3 size: 14 residues. CDR1 and CDR2 from the germline V gene are ENHRY and SYGVKD. The V and J ends lost 6 bases and 8 bases, in that order; junction bases with no gene match: 5. This clonotype was seen only a few times. The source was PBMCs from blood, collected 23 months after vaccination. The receptor was isolated from a man aged 50 to 75 who received an inactivated influenza vaccine. V is TRBV10-3 and J is TRBJ1-4; 11 nucleotides agree with TRBD1. The CDR3 DNA is TGTGCCATCAGGGGACAGGGGGAAAGGGAAAAACTGTTTTTT. It encodes CAIRGQGEREKLFF.